The 2 T cell receptor beta chains below all came from one sample that was sequenced in a study of blood T cell repertoires in COVID-19. Data came from immunoSEQ multiplex PCR; TCRdb stores just in-frame clones and leaves some out. Here the sample spans about 180,000 clones, 88% being singletons. The sequenced sample consisted of peripheral blood. All receptors come from a woman under 40 with acute or convalescent COVID-19.

This chain connects TRBV29-1 to TRBJ1-2, with TRBD1 matching 7 bases. The V and J ends lost 6 bases and 4 bases, in that order; junction bases with no gene match: 11. The CDR3 runs 14 residues. Germline V gene data show CDR1 as SQVTM and CDR2 as ANQGSEA. The CDR3 DNA reads TGCAGCGTACGGGACAGCCAGGGGGGCTATGGCTACACCTTC. It encodes CSVRDSQGGYGYTF. Supplemented by reference TRBV29-1 and TRBJ1-2, the full variable domain reads SAVISQKPSRDICQRGTSLTIQCQVDSQVTMMFWYRQQPGQSLTLIATANQGSEATYESGFVIDKFPISRPNLTFSTLTVSNMSPEDSSIYLCSVRDSQGGYGYTFGSGTRLTVV.

This clone was seen only once. The V gene is TRBV27, the J gene TRBJ1-2, with 8 bases aligning to TRBD1. The germline V gene has CDR1 MNHEY and CDR2 SMNVEV (reference sequence). The CDR3 sequence is 17 residues long. J lost 8 bases, V lost 5 bases, and 19 bases had no gene match. The CDR3 is CASSPSFGTRGQLGYTF. The CDR3 DNA is TGTGCCAGCAGTCCTTCATTTGGGACCAGGGGGCAGTTAGGCTACACCTTC.